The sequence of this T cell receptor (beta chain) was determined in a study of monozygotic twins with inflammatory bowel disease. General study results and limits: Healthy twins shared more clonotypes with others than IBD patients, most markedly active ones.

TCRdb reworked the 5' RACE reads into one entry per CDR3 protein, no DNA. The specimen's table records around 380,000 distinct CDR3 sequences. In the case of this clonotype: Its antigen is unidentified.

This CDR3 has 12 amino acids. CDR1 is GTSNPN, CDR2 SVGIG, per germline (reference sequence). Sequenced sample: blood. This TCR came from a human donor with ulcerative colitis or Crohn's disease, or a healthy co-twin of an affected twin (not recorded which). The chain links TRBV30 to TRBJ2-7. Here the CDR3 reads CALYGGPYEQYF.